This TCR beta chain is from a study of T-cell reconstitution after alpha-beta-depleted transplantation in children. This clonotype has just a few counts. The antigen is unknown. Molecular barcoding with unique molecular identifiers was used for the TCRbeta library. TCRdb passed the PCR reads through MiXCR, listing each CDR3 protein once. The table has 700,000 to 950,000 distinct CDR3 sequences, about 16% seen once. Study-wide results and caveats: In patients about two months after transplant, alpha-beta T cells reportedly arose from several hundred expanded graft clones.

The CDR3 extends over 15 amino acids. V lost 8 bases and J 7 bases, leaving 21 bases between the germline ends. The chain recombines TRBV12-3 or TRBV12-4 with TRBJ2-1; D possibly matches TRBD1 or TRBD2 (7 bases each). Sequenced here: PBMCs, mostly from graft donor cells, sampled 360 days after TCRalphabeta/CD19-depleted stem cell transplant. The TCR was taken from a male patient younger than 18 who had a stem cell transplant for acute lymphoblastic leukemia, so the T cells may come from the graft donor. This chain's CDR3 is CASSFRGGAGNEQFF. The DNA of the CDR3 is TGTGCCAGCTCATTCAGGGGGGGGGCCGGGAATGAGCAGTTCTTC.